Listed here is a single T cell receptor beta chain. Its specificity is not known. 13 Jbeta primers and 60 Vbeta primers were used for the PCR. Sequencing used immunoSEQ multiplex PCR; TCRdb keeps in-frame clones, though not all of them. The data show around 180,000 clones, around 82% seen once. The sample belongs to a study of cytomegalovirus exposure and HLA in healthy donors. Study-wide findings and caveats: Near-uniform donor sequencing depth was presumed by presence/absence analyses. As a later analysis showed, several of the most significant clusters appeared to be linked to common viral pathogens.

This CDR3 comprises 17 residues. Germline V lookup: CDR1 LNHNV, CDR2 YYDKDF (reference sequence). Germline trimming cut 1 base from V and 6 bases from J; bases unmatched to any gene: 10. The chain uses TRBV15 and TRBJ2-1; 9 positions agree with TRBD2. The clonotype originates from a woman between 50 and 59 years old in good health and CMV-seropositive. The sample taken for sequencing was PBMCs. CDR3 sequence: CATSRVGSSGAGNEQFF. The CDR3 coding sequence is TGTGCCACCAGCAGAGTCGGTTCTAGCGGGGCGGGCAATGAGCAGTTCTTC.